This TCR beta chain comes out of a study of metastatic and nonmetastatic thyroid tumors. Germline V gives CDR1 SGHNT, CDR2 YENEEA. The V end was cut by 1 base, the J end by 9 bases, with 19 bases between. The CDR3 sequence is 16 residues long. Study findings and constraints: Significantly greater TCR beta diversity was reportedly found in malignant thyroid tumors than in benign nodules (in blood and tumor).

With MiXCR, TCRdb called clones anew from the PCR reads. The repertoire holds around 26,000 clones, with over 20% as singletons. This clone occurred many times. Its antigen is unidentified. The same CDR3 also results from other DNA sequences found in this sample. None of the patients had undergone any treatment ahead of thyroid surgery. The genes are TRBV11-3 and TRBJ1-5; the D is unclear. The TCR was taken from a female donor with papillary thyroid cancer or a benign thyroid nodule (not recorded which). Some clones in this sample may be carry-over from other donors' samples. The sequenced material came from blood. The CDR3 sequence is CASSLVTREFLGPQHF. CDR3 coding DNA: TGTGCCAGCAGCTTAGTCACTCGGGAGTTCTTAGGGCCCCAGCATTTT. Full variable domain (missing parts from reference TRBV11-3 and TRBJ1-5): EAGVVQSPRYKIIEKKQPVAFWCNPISGHNTLYWYLQNLGQGPELLIRYENEEAVDDSQLPKDRFSAERLKGVDSTLKIQPAELGDSAVYLCASSLVTREFLGPQHFGDGTRLSIL.